A single sample gave rise to the 32 T cell receptor beta chains below, sequenced in a study of blood T cell repertoires in COVID-19. TCRdb's copy holds only in-frame clones and misses some; the assay was immunoSEQ multiplex PCR. The sample has approximately 100,000 clones, about 82% seen once. The source material was peripheral blood. These receptors all stem from a human donor in a cohort sampled during active COVID-19.

This sequence joins TRBV6-2 or TRBV6-3 and TRBJ1-4; D gene unclear. Trimming shortened V by 2 bases and J by 1 base, and 14 bases separated the two germline ends. This CDR3 has 17 residues. Germline-derived CDR1 and CDR2 are MNHEY and SVGEGT. CDR3 DNA sequence: TGTGCCAGCAGTTACCAGCAGGTATGGTTAACTAATGAAAAACTGTTTTTT. The encoded protein is CASSYQQVWLTNEKLFF.

CDR3 region: CASSLPPRDRVREQYF. In DNA form, the CDR3 reads TGTGCCAGCAGCTTACCACCCCGGGACAGGGTTCGAGAGCAGTACTTC. The chain links TRBV7-2 to TRBJ2-7; 9 nucleotides match TRBD1. This CDR3 spans 16 amino acids. V dropped 2 bases and J dropped 7; count of bases not matched to a gene: 12. Germline loops: CDR1 SGHTA, CDR2 FQGNSA. The entire variable domain, with the rest obtained from reference TRBV7-2 and TRBJ2-7, is as follows: GAGVSQSPSNKVTEKGKDVELRCDPISGHTALYWYRQSLGQGLEFLIYFQGNSAPDKSGLPSDRFSAERTGGSVSTLTIQRTQQEDSAVYLCASSLPPRDRVREQYFGPGTRLTVT.

The genes are TRBV27 and TRBJ2-2, with 13 bases matching TRBD2. Germline V gene sequence: CDR1 MNHEY, CDR2 SMNVEV (reference sequence). The CDR3 runs to 15 residues. V lost 6 bases and J lost 7; bases outside the gene matches: 5. In nucleotides, the CDR3 is TGTGCCAGCAGACCGGGACTAGCGGGAAACGGGGAGCTGTTTTTT. Encoded protein: CASRPGLAGNGELFF.

V and J are TRBV5-6 and TRBJ2-2, with 10 bases matching TRBD1. CDR3 length: 15 amino acids. V lost 4 bases to trimming and J lost 5 bases; unmatched junction nucleotides: 5. In germline, CDR1 is SGHDT, CDR2 YYEEEE. The chain's CDR3 is CASSGRTGGTGELFF. The CDR3 coding sequence is TGTGCCAGCAGCGGCCGGACAGGGGGTACCGGGGAGCTGTTTTTT.

CDR3 in amino acids: CASSTGTGFSNQPQHF. In nucleotides, the CDR3 is TGTGCCAGTAGTACCGGGACAGGGTTTAGCAATCAGCCCCAGCATTTT. The V call is TRBV19, the J call TRBJ1-5, with TRBD1 matching over 9 bases. V shed 4 bases and J 0 bases; nucleotides not matched to a gene: 4. Germline-derived CDR1 and CDR2 are LNHDA and SQIVND (reference sequence). The CDR3 spans 16 residues.

The chain combines TRBV7-6 with TRBJ2-1; D not resolved. Germline CDR1 and CDR2: SGHVS and FNYEAQ. This CDR3 has 20 residues. V was trimmed by 0 bases and J by 0 bases, leaving 21 bases between them. CDR3 in DNA: TGTGCCAGCAGCTTAGCGAGGTTTTCGACTTTTCTCTTCTCCTACAATGAGCAGTTCTTC. Translation gives CASSLARFSTFLFSYNEQFF. The full variable domain, rest sourced from reference TRBV7-6 and TRBJ2-1, is GAGVSQSPRYKVTKRGQDVALRCDPISGHVSLYWYRQALGQGPEFLTYFNYEAQQDKSGLPNDRFSAERPEGSISTLTIQRTEQRDSAMYRCASSLARFSTFLFSYNEQFFGPGTRLTVL.

The rearrangement uses TRBV19 and TRBJ2-7, with 14 positions matching TRBD2. The CDR3 covers 14 residues. Germline assignment: CDR1 LNHDA and CDR2 SQIVND (reference sequence). V was clipped by 6 bases and J by 6 bases; unmatched bases: 4. The CDR3 DNA is TGTGCCAGTAGGACTAGCGGGGGGGGAGGCGAGCAGTACTTC. Translating it yields CASRTSGGGGEQYF.

V is TRBV5-6 and J is TRBJ1-2, with D hard to call. V lost 4 bases, J lost 4 bases, and 20 bases lay in between. The CDR3 loop spans 16 amino acids. CDR1 and CDR2 (germline): SGHDT, YYEEEE. The CDR3 spells CASSRRWRVGFYGYTF. CDR3 coding DNA: TGTGCCAGCAGCCGGAGGTGGAGGGTCGGTTTCTATGGCTACACCTTC.

V is TRBV5-1 and J is TRBJ2-2; a weak D match, TRBD2 (6 bases). The CDR3 sequence is 16 residues long. V was trimmed by 0 bases and J by 3 bases, leaving 12 bases between them. Per the germline V gene, CDR1 is SGHRS and CDR2 is YFSETQ. CDR3 in DNA: TGCGCCAGCAGCTTGGCCGGCGGGACCCACACCGGGGAGCTGTTTTTT. It specifies CASSLAGGTHTGELFF.

A remark on this clone: An end of the junction does not agree with germline; a read error may underlie this. V and J are TRBV7-2 and TRBJ2-2; 12 bases align to TRBD2. This CDR3 region has 15 residues. From germline, CDR1 is SGHTA and CDR2 FQGNSA. CDR3 DNA sequence: TGTGCCAGCAGCCTAGCGGGAGGGACCACCGGGGAGCTGTTTTTT. Protein product: CASSLAGGTTGELFF. The full variable domain, rest sourced from reference TRBV7-2 and TRBJ2-2, is GAGVSQSPSNKVTEKGKDVELRCDPISGHTALYWYRQSLGQGLEFLIYFQGNSAPDKSGLPSDRFSAERTGGSVSTLTIQRTQQEDSAVYLCASSLAGGTTGELFFGEGSRLTVL.

The rearrangement uses TRBV4-2 and TRBJ2-2, with a tentative D call TRBD1 (5 bases). The germline V gene encodes CDR1 LGHNA and CDR2 YNFKEQ. The CDR3 runs 14 residues. The V and J ends lost 7 bases and 1 base respectively, with 10 bases between them. The CDR3 loop is CASTLDRNTGELFF. DNA for the CDR3: TGTGCCAGCACCCTAGACAGGAACACCGGGGAGCTGTTTTTT.

The rearrangement uses TRBV5-1 and TRBJ1-2; TRBD1 matches 8 bases. Trimming at V came to 0 bases and at J to 1 base, leaving 2 bases not matched to a gene. The CDR3 loop spans 15 amino acids. Germline CDR1 reads SGHRS; CDR2 reads YFSETQ. The CDR3: CASSLAGGVNYGYTF. The DNA of the CDR3 is TGCGCCAGCAGCTTGGCAGGGGGCGTTAACTATGGCTACACCTTC. Looking up the rest from reference TRBV5-1 and TRBJ1-2 gives the full variable domain: KAGVTQTPRYLIKTRGQQVTLSCSPISGHRSVSWYQQTPGQGLQFLFEYFSETQRNKGNFPGRFSGRQFSNSRSEMNVSTLELGDSALYLCASSLAGGVNYGYTFGSGTRLTVV.

The chain recombines TRBV4-3 with TRBJ2-5; D remains ambiguous. Deletions cut 0 bases from V and 2 bases from J, with 4 bases between. The V gene's germline CDR1 is LGHNA and CDR2 YSLEER. CDR3 size: 13 residues. In nucleotides, the CDR3 is TGCGCCAGCAGCCAAGAACTACAAGAGACCCAGTACTTC. It is translated as CASSQELQETQYF.

The rearrangement links TRBV5-4 to TRBJ2-5; 8 positions match TRBD2. V shed 6 bases and J 5 bases; nucleotides not matched to a gene: 9. CDR1 is SGHNT, CDR2 YYREEE, per germline (reference sequence). There are 14 residues in the CDR3. The CDR3 protein is CASTRGGVEETQYF. The CDR3 DNA is TGTGCCAGCACCCGGGGGGGGGTAGAGGAGACCCAGTACTTC.

This chain joins TRBV7-2 and TRBJ2-2; D is uncertain. The CDR3 extends over 15 amino acids. Trimming pared 5 bases from V and 3 bases from J, leaving 13 bases between. Germline CDR1 and CDR2: SGHTA and FQGNSA. DNA of the CDR3: TGTGCCAGCAGCCCAAGTCAGTTGTACACCGGGGAGCTGTTTTTT. It codes for CASSPSQLYTGELFF.

V gene TRBV3-1 (or the pseudogene TRBV3-2) combines with J gene TRBJ2-3, with 8 bases aligning to TRBD2. CDR1 and CDR2 (germline): LGHDT, YNNKEL (reference sequence). The length of the CDR3 is 17 residues. The V and J ends lost 3 bases and 2 bases, in that order; junction bases with no gene match: 10. The CDR3 is CASSQGPAGEITDTQYF. Here the CDR3 DNA reads TGTGCCAGCAGCCAGGGTCCAGCGGGAGAAATCACAGATACGCAGTATTTT.

This chain connects TRBV7-8 to TRBJ1-2, with 10 positions matching TRBD1. This CDR3 region has 16 residues. In germline, CDR1 is SGHVS, CDR2 FQNEAQ. The V gene end was trimmed by 1 base and the J gene end by 8 bases; junction bases not matched to a gene: 10. The CDR3 reads CASSLGDRGFSEGYTF. CDR3 DNA sequence: TGTGCCAGCAGCTTAGGGGACAGGGGCTTTTCAGAGGGCTACACCTTC.

This clone was detected only a few times. The gene calls are TRBV6-2 or TRBV6-3 and TRBJ1-1; 7 positions match TRBD1. In germline, CDR1 is MNHEY, CDR2 SVGEGT. The ends lost 6 bases at V and 4 bases at J; junction bases unmatched: 5. The CDR3 spans 13 residues. CDR3 protein: CASSGQAGTEAFF. The CDR3, as DNA: TGTGCCAGCAGCGGACAGGCGGGCACTGAAGCTTTCTTT.

The chain links TRBV25-1 to TRBJ2-5; D is perhaps TRBD2 (6 bases). Germline V CDR1 and CDR2: MGHDK, SYGVNS. The CDR3 length is 16 residues. Trimming stripped 1 base from V and 1 base from J, with 13 bases between. The CDR3: CASSEWRGLTQETQYF. The CDR3 DNA reads as TGTGCCAGCAGTGAATGGCGGGGTTTGACCCAAGAGACCCAGTACTTC.

This clone was recorded only once. J is TRBJ2-1 and V is TRBV25-1; 10 positions match TRBD1. Germline CDR1 is MGHDK and CDR2 is SYGVNS. V trimming: 3 bases; J trimming: 2 bases; junction bases outside the gene matches: 7. The CDR3 spans 17 residues. The CDR3 DNA reads as TGTGCCAGCAGTGAGGTCGACAGGGGGCTTGCCTACAATGAGCAGTTCTTC. It yields the protein CASSEVDRGLAYNEQFF.

The genes are TRBV5-1 and TRBJ1-1; the match to TRBD1 covers 10 bases. Germline CDR1 SGHRS, CDR2 YFSETQ. The trim removed 4 bases at V and 4 bases at J, leaving 7 bases unmatched. This CDR3 region has 15 residues. CDR3 in amino acids: CASSRGQGLGTEAFF. In nucleotides, the CDR3 is TGCGCCAGCAGCAGGGGACAGGGGTTGGGCACTGAAGCTTTCTTT.

The chain has TRBV3-1 (or the pseudogene TRBV3-2) and TRBJ2-1; a weak D match, TRBD1 (6 bases). In germline, CDR1 is LGHDT, CDR2 YNNKEL (reference sequence). The CDR3 has 14 amino acids. Between the trimmed V and J ends, which lost 4 bases and 1 base, there was a span of 8 bases. CDR3 residues: CASSPQGSYNEQFF. In DNA, the CDR3 is TGTGCCAGCAGCCCCCAGGGGTCCTACAATGAGCAGTTCTTC.

J is TRBJ2-7 and V is TRBV28; tentative D call: TRBD2 (5 bases). V was cut by 11 bases and J by 3 bases, with 11 bases left in between. The CDR3 is 11 amino acids. Germline-derived CDR1 and CDR2 are MDHEN and SYDVKM. CDR3 in DNA: TGTGCCGCAGGTGCGGGCTACGAGCAGTACTTC. This codes for CAAGAGYEQYF.

The rearrangement links TRBV13 to TRBJ2-1; 7 bases are shared with TRBD1. The CDR3 has 16 residues. Germline CDR1 and CDR2: PRHDT and FYEKMQ (reference sequence). The trim removed 1 base at V and 3 bases at J, leaving 6 bases unmatched. The CDR3 reads CASSLVGQTDYNEQFF. The CDR3 coding sequence is TGTGCCAGCAGCTTAGTGGGACAGACCGACTACAATGAGCAGTTCTTC.

The rearrangement links TRBV19 to TRBJ2-2; 12 bases align to TRBD2. Germline V gene sequence: CDR1 LNHDA, CDR2 SQIVND (reference sequence). Trimming cost V 2 bases and J 5 bases; bases outside gene matches: 6. The CDR3 extends over 17 amino acids. This CDR3 reads CASSIPTSGRLTGELFF. The CDR3 DNA is TGTGCCAGTAGTATACCAACTAGCGGGAGGCTGACCGGGGAGCTGTTTTTT.

This rearrangement joins TRBV19 to TRBJ2-1; 11 nucleotides match TRBD2. J lost 6 bases, V lost 5 bases, and 9 bases had no gene match. Germline lookup yields CDR1 LNHDA and CDR2 SQIVND (reference sequence). CDR3 length: 16 residues. CDR3 bases: TGTGCCAGTAGTCCGCCGAGGACTAGCGGGCTCAATGAGCAGTTCTTC. This translates into CASSPPRTSGLNEQFF.

The V call is TRBV5-5, the J call TRBJ2-5; 12 bases line up with TRBD2. V shed 3 bases, J shed 3 bases, and the junction held 3 bases outside the gene matches. Per the germline V gene, CDR1 is SGHKS and CDR2 is YYEKEE (reference sequence). CDR3 size: 15 residues. CDR3 nucleotide sequence: TGTGCCAGCAGCTCCAGGACTAGCGGGGAAGAGACCCAGTACTTC. The encoded protein is CASSSRTSGEETQYF.

This chain links TRBV3-1 (or the pseudogene TRBV3-2) with TRBJ2-3, with 7 bases fitting TRBD1. The CDR3 runs 16 residues. Losses at the gene ends were 7 bases for V and 3 bases for J; bases not matched to a gene: 13. Germline CDR1 and CDR2: LGHDT and YNNKEL (reference sequence). CDR3 bases: TGTGCCAGCAACCCTCCTGACAGGGCCGTTACAGATACGCAGTATTTT. This gives the protein CASNPPDRAVTDTQYF.

This chain connects TRBV14 to TRBJ1-4; TRBD1 matches at 10 bases. This CDR3 is 15 amino acids long. CDR1 is SGHDN and CDR2 is FVKESK in the germline V gene. V trimming: 4 bases; J trimming: 8 bases; junction bases outside the gene matches: 7. The CDR3 region is CASSRTDRGNEKLFF. As DNA, the CDR3 is TGTGCCAGCAGCCGTACGGACAGGGGGAACGAAAAACTGTTTTTT.

The chain uses TRBV29-1 and TRBJ1-2; no clear D gene. Germline loops: CDR1 SQVTM, CDR2 ANQGSEA. With 5 bases removed from V and 6 bases from J, the gap between germline ends came to 10 bases. CDR3 length equals 11 residues. CDR3 sequence reads: CSVRGADGYTF. Here the CDR3 DNA reads TGCAGCGTTCGGGGAGCGGATGGCTACACCTTC.

The chain carries TRBV7-3 and TRBJ2-1, with D perhaps TRBD1 (6 bases). Germline loops: CDR1 SGHTA, CDR2 FQGTGA. Trimming stripped 5 bases from V and 1 base from J, with 15 bases between. The CDR3 extends over 16 amino acids. Written as DNA, the CDR3 is TGTGCCAGCAGCACGACGGGCGGACAGTCCTACAATGAGCAGTTCTTC. Protein product: CASSTTGGQSYNEQFF.

The CDR3 DNA reads TGTGCCAGCAGTTGGACAGGGCTCCCAGATACGCAGTATTTT. It encodes CASSWTGLPDTQYF. The chain recombines TRBV6-5 with TRBJ2-3; the match to TRBD1 covers 8 bases. The germline CDR1 and CDR2 sequences are MNHEY and SVGAGI. The CDR3 totals 14 residues. V dropped 4 bases and J dropped 4; count of bases not matched to a gene: 4.